Listed here are 21 T cell receptor beta chains from one sample, sequenced in a study of cytomegalovirus exposure and HLA in healthy donors. 60 Vbeta and 13 Jbeta primers were used in PCR. Libraries were prepared by immunoSEQ multiplex PCR; TCRdb keeps only in-frame clonotypes and omits some of them. The repertoire has about 130,000 clones, about 74% of them found once; the top ten carry roughly 7%. Sequencing was performed on PBMCs. These receptors all stem from a male donor in good health and CMV-seronegative.

V usage is TRBV5-1 and J usage is TRBJ1-2, with 12 nucleotides matching TRBD1. The germline V gene has CDR1 SGHRS and CDR2 YFSETQ. The CDR3 sequence is 14 residues long. V was clipped by 8 bases and J by 7 bases; unmatched bases: 9. The CDR3 sequence: CASTGTGGNGGYTF. The CDR3 nucleotides are TGCGCCAGTACTGGGACAGGGGGCAATGGTGGCTACACCTTC.

The J gene is TRBJ1-4, the V gene TRBV7-6; TRBD1 matches at 10 bases. The CDR3 spans 15 residues. J gave up 1 base and V 5 bases, and 1 base lay outside the gene matches. Germline V gene lookup returns CDR1 SGHVS and CDR2 FNYEAQ. CDR3 protein: CASSRDRGTNEKLFF. The DNA for the CDR3 is TGTGCCAGCAGCCGGGACAGGGGAACTAATGAAAAACTGTTTTTT.

In this sample, this clone turned up once. CDR3 sequence reads: CSVLRVVNEQFF. For the CDR3, the DNA is TGCAGCGTTCTGAGGGTAGTCAATGAGCAGTTCTTC. The chain recombines TRBV29-1 with TRBJ2-1; D perhaps matches TRBD2 (5 bases). This CDR3 region has 12 residues. Deletions cut 5 bases from V and 6 bases from J, with 11 bases between. Germline V CDR1 and CDR2: SQVTM, ANQGSEA.

The CDR3 nucleotides are TGTGCCAGCAGTTTACGCGGGGGGGCCAATACGCAGTATTTT. It specifies CASSLRGGANTQYF. The chain couples TRBV28 to TRBJ2-3, with 9 bases matching TRBD2. The CDR3 totals 14 residues. V was clipped by 2 bases and J by 7 bases; unmatched bases: 4. The V gene's germline CDR1 is MDHEN and CDR2 SYDVKM.

This clone came up a few times. The rearrangement joins TRBV6-1 to TRBJ1-4; 8 bases map to TRBD1. Germline CDR1 MNHNS, CDR2 SASEGT. V was clipped by 8 bases and J by 0 bases; unmatched bases: 5. This CDR3 has 15 residues. As DNA, the CDR3 is TGTGCCAGCCAAGACAGGGGAGCAACTAATGAAAAACTGTTTTTT. Protein: CASQDRGATNEKLFF.

This chain links TRBV28 with TRBJ1-4; 8 bases map to TRBD1. CDR1 and CDR2 (germline): MDHEN, SYDVKM. The junction had 5 bases not matched to a gene; V was cut back by 9 bases and J by 5 bases. The CDR3 has 13 amino acids. The CDR3 loop is CASMDRANEKLFF. The CDR3 DNA reads as TGTGCCAGTATGGACAGGGCGAATGAAAAACTGTTTTTT.

This sequence joins TRBV7-9 and TRBJ1-6; D perhaps matches TRBD1 (5 bases). The CDR3 spans 15 residues. The V and J ends lost 0 bases and 9 bases respectively, with 12 bases between them. Germline V gene lookup returns CDR1 SEHNR and CDR2 FQNEAQ (reference sequence). This chain's CDR3 is CASSLAEGTSSPLHF. In nucleotides, the CDR3 is TGTGCCAGCAGCTTAGCGGAAGGGACTAGTTCACCCCTCCACTTT.

The chain recombines TRBV28 with TRBJ1-5; no firm D call. Trimming left V 0 bases short and J 0 bases short, with 9 bases between. Germline CDR1 is MDHEN and CDR2 is SYDVKM. This CDR3 is built from 16 residues. The CDR3 DNA reads as TGTGCCAGCAGTTTATGGACAATTATTAGCAATCAGCCCCAGCATTTT. Encoded protein: CASSLWTIISNQPQHF.

The gene calls are TRBV30 and TRBJ1-1; perhaps TRBD1 as D (5 bases). CDR3 length: 15 residues. Germline V gene sequence: CDR1 GTSNPN, CDR2 SVGIG (reference sequence). V gave up 0 bases and J gave up 7 bases, with 18 bases separating them. CDR3 DNA sequence: TGTGCCTGGAGTGTATGGGGGGGATCCCGTAATGAAGCTTTCTTT. Encoded protein: CAWSVWGGSRNEAFF.

Only one count was recorded for this clone. The chain combines TRBV28 with TRBJ2-5; 9 nucleotides line up with TRBD2. Germline lookup yields CDR1 MDHEN and CDR2 SYDVKM. V shed 2 bases, J shed 2 bases, and the junction held 9 bases outside the gene matches. CDR3 length: 17 amino acids. CDR3 protein: CASSLAGSSGAQETQYF. The CDR3 DNA follows: TGTGCCAGCAGTTTAGCCGGTTCTAGCGGGGCACAAGAGACCCAGTACTTC.

The chain joins TRBV28 to TRBJ2-4; 8 bases are shared with TRBD2. Germline CDR1 MDHEN, CDR2 SYDVKM. CDR3 size: 14 residues. J was trimmed by 7 bases and V by 6 bases; bases with no gene match: 8. CDR3 bases: TGTGCCAGCAGGACGCGGGGGGTGGGGAACATTCAGTACTTC. Translating it yields CASRTRGVGNIQYF.

This clone was counted only a few times. The chain recombines TRBV28 with TRBJ2-3, with unresolved D. Trimming stripped 3 bases from V and 6 bases from J, with 16 bases between. Germline V CDR1 and CDR2: MDHEN, SYDVKM. The CDR3 has 15 residues. CDR3 in amino acids: CASSFFTFRSDTQYF. DNA of the CDR3: TGTGCCAGCAGTTTCTTTACTTTTCGGTCTGATACGCAGTATTTT. Full variable domain (missing parts from reference TRBV28 and TRBJ2-3): DVKVTQSSRYLVKRTGEKVFLECVQDMDHENMFWYRQDPGLGLRLIYFSYDVKMKEKGDIPEGYSVSREKKERFSLILESASTNQTSMYLCASSFFTFRSDTQYFGPGTRLTVL.

Only a few counts were recorded for this clone. The chain uses TRBV19 and TRBJ1-1, with D maybe TRBD1 (5 bases). This CDR3 contains 12 residues. The ends were cut back, 11 bases at V and 3 bases at J, with 13 bases in the middle. The germline V gene encodes CDR1 LNHDA and CDR2 SQIVND (reference sequence). CDR3 residues: CACGGRDTEAFF. CDR3 coding DNA: TGTGCCTGTGGGGGGAGGGACACTGAAGCTTTCTTT.

Of note for this clone: The junction departs from the called germline gene at one end, perhaps through a read error. V and J are TRBV7-7 and TRBJ2-3, with TRBD2 matching over 9 bases. Germline-derived CDR1 and CDR2 are SSHAT and FNYEAQ (reference sequence). The CDR3 has 15 amino acids. The CDR3 sequence is CASSSSGELTDTQYF. CDR3 nucleotides: TGTGCTAGCAGTTCTAGCGGGGAACTCACAGATACGCAGTATTTT.

The chain has TRBV28 and TRBJ2-5, with 8 bases that match TRBD2. This CDR3 has 15 residues. Germline values: CDR1 MDHEN, CDR2 SYDVKM. V lost 1 base to trimming and J lost 4 bases; unmatched junction nucleotides: 5. The CDR3 reads CASSLSGLAGETQYF. The DNA of the CDR3 is TGTGCCAGCAGTTTATCCGGCCTAGCGGGAGAGACCCAGTACTTC. The variable domain in full, with the rest retrieved from reference TRBV28 and TRBJ2-5, is DVKVTQSSRYLVKRTGEKVFLECVQDMDHENMFWYRQDPGLGLRLIYFSYDVKMKEKGDIPEGYSVSREKKERFSLILESASTNQTSMYLCASSLSGLAGETQYFGPGTRLLVL.

V and J are TRBV19 and TRBJ1-4, with 7 bases fitting TRBD1. From germline, CDR1 is LNHDA and CDR2 SQIVND (reference sequence). The junction had 10 bases not matched to a gene; V was cut back by 5 bases and J by 7 bases. The CDR3 totals 15 residues. The CDR3 loop is CASSPRVGGTEKLFF. CDR3 bases: TGTGCCAGTAGTCCCCGGGTAGGGGGCACTGAAAAACTGTTTTTT.

J is TRBJ1-4 and V is TRBV7-6; D may be TRBD1 (6 bases). V was shortened by 0 bases and J by 3 bases, with 20 bases between the two germline ends. This CDR3 has 19 residues. Germline assignment: CDR1 SGHVS and CDR2 FNYEAQ. Here the CDR3 DNA reads TGTGCCAGCAGCTTAGCGGTGGCAGGGGAAGCTTGGCCTAATGAAAAACTGTTTTTT. Encoded protein: CASSLAVAGEAWPNEKLFF. Together with reference TRBV7-6 and TRBJ1-4, the CDR3 gives the full variable domain: GAGVSQSPRYKVTKRGQDVALRCDPISGHVSLYWYRQALGQGPEFLTYFNYEAQQDKSGLPNDRFSAERPEGSISTLTIQRTEQRDSAMYRCASSLAVAGEAWPNEKLFFGSGTQLSVL.

The CDR3 sequence is CASSVTGQGENIHF. CDR3 bases: TGTGCCAGTAGTGTGACAGGACAGGGTGAAAATATCCACTTT. The chain employs TRBV19 and TRBJ1-6, with 8 bases fitting TRBD1. The germline V gene encodes CDR1 LNHDA and CDR2 SQIVND (reference sequence). The CDR3 spans 14 residues. V shed 5 bases, J shed 17 bases, and the junction held 14 bases outside the gene matches.

In this sample, this clone turned up once. Here the CDR3 DNA reads TGTGCCAGCAGTCGGATCGGGGGGGGCCTGAACACTGAAGCTTTCTTT. Its protein is CASSRIGGGLNTEAFF. This chain uses TRBV9 with TRBJ1-1; tentative D call: TRBD1 (6 bases). The CDR3 loop spans 16 amino acids. Germline-derived CDR1 and CDR2 are SGDLS and YYNGEE. The V end lost 5 bases, the J end lost 0 bases, and 17 bases lay between the germline ends.

The chain joins TRBV28 to TRBJ2-3; 7 bases are shared with TRBD2. Germline trimming cut 7 bases from V and 1 base from J; bases unmatched to any gene: 17. The V gene's germline CDR1 is MDHEN and CDR2 SYDVKM. CDR3 length: 18 residues. This CDR3 is CASKHLAGGSGGTDTQYF. CDR3 nucleotides: TGTGCCAGCAAACACCTCGCCGGTGGGAGCGGGGGCACAGATACGCAGTATTTT.

The chain has TRBV28 and TRBJ2-2; perhaps TRBD1 as D (5 bases). The CDR3 totals 14 residues. Germline V gene data show CDR1 as MDHEN and CDR2 as SYDVKM. The ends were cut back, 3 bases at V and 3 bases at J, with 8 bases in the middle. The CDR3 reads CASSFTGYTGELFF. Here the CDR3 DNA reads TGTGCCAGCAGTTTTACAGGTTACACCGGGGAGCTGTTTTTT.